This T cell receptor (beta chain) was retrieved from a study of T cells expressing NK-cell markers. Study context: TCR beta repertoires came from sorted CD3+CD56+NKG2C+, CD3+CD56+NKG2C- and CD3+CD56-NKG2C+ T cells.

Production of TCR beta cDNA relied on 5'RACE template switching with UMIs. Reanalyzing the 5' RACE reads, TCRdb keeps one entry per CDR3 protein, without DNA. The table for this sample gives 550,000 to 600,000 distinct CDR3 sequences. The CDR3 length is 16 residues. CDR1 and CDR2 from the germline V gene are MNHEY and SVGAGI. This sequence was found in a man aged 18 to 35 in good health. V gene TRBV6-5 combines with J gene TRBJ2-1; TCRdb's D gene call, TRBD2, goes unchecked for lack of DNA. Sequenced: blood T cells: a sorted CD56 or NKG2C T cell subset, CD4+ or CD8+ T cells, or bulk PBMC T cells (not recorded which). CDR3 region: CASSSSSGTTYNEQFF.